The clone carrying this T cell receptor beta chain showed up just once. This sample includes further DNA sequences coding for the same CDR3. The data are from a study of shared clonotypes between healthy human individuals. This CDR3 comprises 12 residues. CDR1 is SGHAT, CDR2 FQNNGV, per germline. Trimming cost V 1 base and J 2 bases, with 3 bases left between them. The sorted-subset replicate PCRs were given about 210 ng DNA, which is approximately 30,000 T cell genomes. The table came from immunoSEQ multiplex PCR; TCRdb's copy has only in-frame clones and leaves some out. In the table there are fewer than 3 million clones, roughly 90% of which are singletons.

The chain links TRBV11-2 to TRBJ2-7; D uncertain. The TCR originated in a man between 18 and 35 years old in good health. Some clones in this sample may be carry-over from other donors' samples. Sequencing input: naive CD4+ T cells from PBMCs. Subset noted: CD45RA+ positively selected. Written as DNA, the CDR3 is TGTGCCAGCAGCTTAGTTACCTACGAGCAGTACTTC. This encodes CASSLVTYEQYF.